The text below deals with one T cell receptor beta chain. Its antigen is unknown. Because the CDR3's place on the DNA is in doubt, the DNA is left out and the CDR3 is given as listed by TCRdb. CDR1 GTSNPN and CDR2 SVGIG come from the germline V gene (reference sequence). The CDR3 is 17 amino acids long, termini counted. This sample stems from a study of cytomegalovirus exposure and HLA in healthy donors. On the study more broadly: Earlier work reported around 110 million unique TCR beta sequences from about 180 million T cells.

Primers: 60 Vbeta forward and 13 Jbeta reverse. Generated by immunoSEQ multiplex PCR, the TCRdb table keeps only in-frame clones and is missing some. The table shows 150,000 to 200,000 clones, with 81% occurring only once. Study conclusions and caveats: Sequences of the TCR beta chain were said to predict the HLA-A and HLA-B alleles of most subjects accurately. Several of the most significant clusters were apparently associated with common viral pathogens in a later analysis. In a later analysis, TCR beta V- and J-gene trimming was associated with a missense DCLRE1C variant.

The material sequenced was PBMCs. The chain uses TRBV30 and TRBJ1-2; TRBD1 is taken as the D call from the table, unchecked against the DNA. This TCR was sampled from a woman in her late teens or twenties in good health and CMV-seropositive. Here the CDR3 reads CAWSVGSGILTGYGNTF.